The rows below give T cell receptor beta chains drawn from one sample of a study of human T cells and chemical hapten exposure. A single record per CDR3 protein comes from TCRdb applying MiXCR to the RACE reads. Here the sample spans about 120,000 distinct CDR3 sequences, around 10% being singletons. Sequencing was performed on whole blood, taken in connection with sensitization to the hapten diphenylcyclopropenone (DPC). The receptors derive from a woman in her fifties or sixties with alopecia areata. Some clones in this sample may be carry-over from other donors' samples. CDR3s leave out the opening cysteine and the closing phenylalanine or tryptophan. Fields, in order: clone size, CDR3 length, V gene, CDR3 protein. The size field is filled for only some rows; it gives once, few, many or a size class.

>many|14|TRBV28
ASNLNPQGVITEAF
>many|10|TRBV5-1
ASSSYDSEAF
>few|13|TRBV7-8
ASSLTGGPLIEQF
>few|11|TRBV28
ASSLVGIGEQF
>few|13|TRBV12-3/TRBV12-4
ASSLDSSVAGELF
>NA|14|TRBV2
ATGQDSTLAKNIQY
>NA|12|TRBV27
ASSSSWRVYEQY
>many|11|TRBV29-1
SVPGGSQETQY
>NA|16|TRBV5-1
ASSSHGGLAKSYNEQF
>NA|11|TRBV29-1
TAGGGFTDTQY
>many|14|TRBV3-1
ASSQDKLHYTGELF
>NA|10|TRBV11-2
ASRINTGELF
>few|12|TRBV11-2
ASSFTDSGTEAF